The T cell receptor (beta chain) under discussion was sequenced for a study of cytomegalovirus exposure and HLA in healthy donors. Findings and limits, study-wide: Most of the CMV-associated TCR beta chains (in a later analysis) appeared to be HLA-restricted. Within an earlier analysis, most TCR beta V segments proved productive either about 90% or about 30% of the time.

Note on this clone: Antigen unknown.

In the PCR, 60 Vbeta and 13 Jbeta primers were used. TCRdb's copy holds only in-frame clones and misses some; the assay was immunoSEQ multiplex PCR. Among about 180,000 clones listed, around three quarters were seen once. V dropped 0 bases and J dropped 2 bases, with 5 bases sitting between them. CDR1 is SGHRS, CDR2 YFSETQ, per germline. This CDR3 is 13 amino acids long. The V and J genes are TRBV5-1 and TRBJ1-2; D is ambiguous. The sequencing sample was made of PBMCs. This TCR was recovered from a middle-aged woman in good health and CMV-seronegative. This CDR3 reads CASSLGGNYGYTF. In DNA, the CDR3 is TGCGCCAGCAGCTTGGGCGGAAACTATGGCTACACCTTC.